Below are 7 T cell receptor beta chains sequenced from a single sample in a study of breast tumors, draining lymph nodes, adjacent tissues. Each CDR3 protein is one row after TCRdb ran MiXCR on the multiplex PCR reads. The repertoire includes 20,000 to 30,000 distinct CDR3 sequences, roughly 20% of them detected once, and roughly 13% sits in the top ten. The sequencing sample was made of breast tumor tissue. The receptors come from a female donor with breast cancer. Some clones in this sample may be carry-over from other donors' samples.

The sample holds many counts of this clonotype. The chain carries TRBV3-1 and TRBJ2-7; 10 bases align to TRBD2. CDR1 is LGHDT and CDR2 is YNNKEL in the germline V gene (reference sequence). The CDR3 is 18 residues long. The V segment lost 0 bases and the J segment 4 bases; nucleotides outside the gene matches: 12. CDR3 residues: CASSQDTRLAGGRYEQYF. CDR3 in DNA: TGTGCCAGCAGCCAAGATACGAGACTAGCGGGCGGCCGGTACGAGCAGTACTTC.

This clonotype qualifies as medium-sized (0.01 to 0.1%). This chain uses TRBV10-3 with TRBJ2-7; TRBD1 is a possible D gene (7 bases). Germline assignment: CDR1 ENHRY and CDR2 SYGVKD. This CDR3 is built from 15 residues. With 2 bases removed from V and 1 base from J, the gap between germline ends came to 12 bases. The CDR3 sequence: CAISERSGGSYEQYF. The CDR3, as DNA: TGTGCCATCAGTGAGCGATCAGGGGGGTCCTACGAGCAGTACTTC.

This clonotype showed up many times. The genes are TRBV2 and TRBJ1-6, with 8 bases aligning to TRBD1. The ends lost 6 bases at V and 5 bases at J; junction bases unmatched: 3. Germline CDR1 and CDR2: SNHLY and FYNNEI. The CDR3 is 14 residues long. The DNA of the CDR3 is TGTGCCAGCAGACCGACAGGGGATAATTCACCCCTCCACTTT. It yields the protein CASRPTGDNSPLHF.

The chain is built from TRBV28 and TRBJ2-5; no reliable D call. V was clipped by 8 bases and J by 8 bases, with 9 bases between them. Germline V CDR1 and CDR2: MDHEN, SYDVKM. This CDR3 has 10 amino acids. CDR3 loop: CASGSETQYF. The CDR3 DNA follows: TGTGCCAGCGGGTCCGAAACCCAGTACTTC.

This clonotype was observed a few times. Possible read error: a much larger clone is one base away. The chain carries TRBV20-1 and TRBJ2-7, with no clear D. The CDR3 is 17 amino acids. Germline CDR1 and CDR2: DFQATT and SNEGSKA (reference sequence). The CDR3 reads CGARDPTRPARYYEQYF. The DNA for the CDR3 is TGCGGTGCTAGAGATCCTACTCGACCAGCGCGATACTACGAGCAGTACTTC.

In its sample, this clonotype was seen many times. This chain connects TRBV2 to TRBJ2-2; 7 bases align to TRBD2. The CDR3 is 12 residues long. Germline CDR1 is SNHLY and CDR2 is FYNNEI. Trimming removed 8 bases from V and 3 bases from J; junction bases left unmatched: 0. The CDR3 DNA sequence: TGTGCCAGCGGGGGGGACACCGGGGAGCTGTTTTTT. Its protein product is CASGGDTGELFF.

A few counts support this clonotype. The genes are TRBV28 and TRBJ1-3, with TRBD1 identical over 9 bases. The germline V gene encodes CDR1 MDHEN and CDR2 SYDVKM. This CDR3 has 15 amino acids. V shed 3 bases, J shed 7 bases, and the junction held 7 bases outside the gene matches. Here the CDR3 DNA reads TGTGCCAGCAGTTTGGGGACAGGGAGTGGGAACACCATATATTTT. Residues: CASSLGTGSGNTIYF.